These 7 T cell receptor beta chains share one sample of origin, sequenced in a study of T cells after posttransplantation cyclophosphamide. Clones were read by immunoSEQ multiplex PCR, and TCRdb kept only the in-frame ones, dropping some. This table holds some 17,000 clones, roughly 80% found once. Cyclophosphamide on days +3 and +4 followed busulfan-fludarabine conditioning and a marrow graft. The specimen was CD8+ T cells sorted from PBMCs, collected around 2,000 days after a stem cell transplant with posttransplant cyclophosphamide. Source of these receptors: a female patient between 40 and 50 years old who received an allogeneic stem cell transplant from a related donor, was CMV-positive, and had no GVHD. Some T cells may possibly be graft donor cells.

The V and J genes are TRBV18 and TRBJ1-5; 8 positions match TRBD1. The junction had 14 bases not matched to a gene; V was cut back by 3 bases and J by 7 bases. CDR3 length equals 17 residues. Germline V CDR1 and CDR2: KGHSH, LQKENI. CDR3 protein: CASSPEAGGLLGQPQHF. The CDR3 region has the DNA TGTGCCAGCTCACCGGAGGCAGGGGGCCTCTTGGGGCAGCCCCAGCATTTT.

The rearrangement uses TRBV5-1 and TRBJ2-5; 8 positions match TRBD1. Germline lookup yields CDR1 SGHRS and CDR2 YFSETQ. CDR3 length: 16 amino acids. With 4 bases clipped from V and 0 bases from J, the junction kept 8 bases outside the gene matches. The CDR3 coding sequence is TGCGCCAGCAGCCCTTCCCCGGGACAGGACCAAGAGACCCAGTACTTC. Its protein product is CASSPSPGQDQETQYF.

The chain uses TRBV14 and TRBJ1-6; D is unresolved. The CDR3 runs 15 residues. V lost 1 base and J 2 bases, leaving 6 bases between the germline ends. Per the germline V gene, CDR1 is SGHDN and CDR2 is FVKESK. For the CDR3, the DNA is TGTGCCAGCAGCCAAGCAGGCACCTATAATTCACCCCTCCACTTT. It is translated as CASSQAGTYNSPLHF.

A single count supports this clone. V and J are TRBV7-9 and TRBJ2-7, with 7 nucleotides matching TRBD2. V gave up 1 base and J gave up 1 base; unmatched junction bases: 7. The CDR3 consists of 16 residues. Germline lookup yields CDR1 SEHNR and CDR2 FQNEAQ (reference sequence). For the CDR3, the DNA is TGTGCCAGCAGCTTAGGGGGGGGTGGGCATTCCTACGAGCAGTACTTC. It is translated as CASSLGGGGHSYEQYF. The full variable domain, its missing parts supplied by reference TRBV7-9 and TRBJ2-7, is DTGVSQNPRHKITKRGQNVTFRCDPISEHNRLYWYRQTLGQGPEFLTYFQNEAQLEKSRLLSDRFSAERPKGSFSTLEIQRTEQGDSAMYLCASSLGGGGHSYEQYFGPGTRLTVT.

The gene calls are TRBV19 and TRBJ1-2; 7 nucleotides line up with TRBD1. Germline loops: CDR1 LNHDA, CDR2 SQIVND (reference sequence). The CDR3 covers 14 residues. The junction had 4 bases not matched to a gene; V was cut back by 2 bases and J by 4 bases. The CDR3 DNA reads as TGTGCCAGTAGTATAACAGGGGATGCCTATGGCTACACCTTC. This sequence encodes CASSITGDAYGYTF.

The chain uses TRBV7-9 and TRBJ2-1, with D perhaps TRBD2 (6 bases). Germline assignment: CDR1 SEHNR and CDR2 FQNEAQ (reference sequence). Trimming removed 5 bases from V and 10 bases from J, with 21 bases in between. CDR3 length: 15 amino acids. The CDR3: CASSPPSPFSGEQFF. Here the CDR3 DNA reads TGTGCCAGCAGCCCACCCTCCCCATTTAGCGGAGAGCAGTTCTTC.

This clone was counted once. The chain carries TRBV6-5 and TRBJ1-6, with D possibly TRBD1 on 5 matching bases. The CDR3 runs 15 residues. Trimming pared 7 bases from V and 10 bases from J, leaving 20 bases between. Germline V CDR1 and CDR2: MNHEY, SVGAGI. The CDR3 bases are TGTGCCAGCAAGTTACGGGACTCAGGCGGGTCACCCCTCCACTTT. Its translation: CASKLRDSGGSPLHF.